Each of the 21 T cell receptor beta chains below was sequenced from the same sample in a study of beta chain features in type 1 diabetes. Study-wide points: Within each of all four CD4+ subsets, Type 1 diabetes patients had TCRB CDR3s that were moderately but significantly shorter.

Antigens for these TCRs are unknown. Isolated RNA was reverse transcribed in full, so expressed TCRB transcripts were sequenced. Only in-frame clones appear in the TCRdb table, and some are missing; sequencing was by immunoSEQ multiplex PCR. Counted here are roughly 150,000 clones, over 6% occurring once; the ten biggest clones make up around 0.5%. Input material: central memory CD4+ T cells from blood. The receptor source for this set is a man aged 18 to 29 with type 1 diabetes.

This clone was detected ten times or more. The chain joins TRBV5-1 to TRBJ2-7; the D gene is possibly TRBD2 (5 bases). Trimming cost V 0 bases and J 0 bases, with 13 bases left between them. The germline CDR1 and CDR2 sequences are SGHRS and YFSETQ. The CDR3 extends over 16 amino acids. The DNA of the CDR3 is TGCGCCAGCAGCTTGGGGACTTCGTCGAGCTCCTACGAGCAGTACTTC. It yields the protein CASSLGTSSSSYEQYF.

This clone was counted a few times. The chain is built from TRBV6-5 and TRBJ1-5; D unclear. V gave up 3 bases and J gave up 7 bases, with 16 bases separating them. The germline V gene has CDR1 MNHEY and CDR2 SVGAGI. The CDR3 is 15 amino acids. The DNA of the CDR3 is TGTGCCAGCAGTTATAGTCGCTTGGCGGGGCAGCCCCAGCATTTT. Translated: CASSYSRLAGQPQHF.

This chain uses TRBV4-3 with TRBJ1-2; D is possibly TRBD1 (5 bases). CDR1 is LGHNA, CDR2 YSLEER, per germline. The CDR3 is made up of 15 amino acids. V lost 3 bases, J lost 3 bases, and 14 bases lay in between. CDR3 residues: CASSHLTEPHYGYTF. CDR3 nucleotides: TGCGCCAGCAGCCACCTGACAGAGCCTCACTATGGCTACACCTTC.

This clone has only a few counts. This chain joins TRBV5-1 and TRBJ1-4; TRBD1 is a possible D gene (5 bases). Between the trimmed V and J ends, which lost 0 bases and 7 bases, there was a span of 10 bases. Germline values: CDR1 SGHRS, CDR2 YFSETQ. This CDR3 is 14 amino acids long. CDR3 DNA: TGCGCCAGCAGCTTGGATCAGGGTGGTGAAAAACTGTTTTTT. Protein sequence: CASSLDQGGEKLFF.

The chain uses TRBV6-1 and TRBJ1-5; D possibly corresponds to TRBD1 (5 bases). From germline, CDR1 is MNHNS and CDR2 SASEGT. This CDR3 region has 13 residues. The V end lost 3 bases, the J end lost 12 bases, and 15 bases lay between the germline ends. The CDR3: CASSDPGLVGQHF. In DNA, the CDR3 is TGTGCCAGCAGTGATCCAGGGCTGGTCGGCCAGCATTTT.

The V and J genes are TRBV30 and TRBJ2-4; D might be TRBD2 (6 bases). Germline V lookup: CDR1 GTSNPN, CDR2 SVGIG (reference sequence). The CDR3 has 13 amino acids. Trimming pared 2 bases from V and 5 bases from J, leaving 10 bases between. The DNA for the CDR3 is TGTGCCTGGAGTTCGGGGGTAGAAAACATTCAGTACTTC. Amino acids: CAWSSGVENIQYF.

The chain has TRBV19 and TRBJ2-7; TRBD2 is a possible D gene (6 bases). Between the trimmed V and J ends, which lost 2 bases and 2 bases, there was a span of 19 bases. The CDR3 totals 17 residues. Germline lookup yields CDR1 LNHDA and CDR2 SQIVND (reference sequence). In DNA form, the CDR3 reads TGTGCCAGTAGTATACGGGGAGGAAAAATAGGAACCTACGAGCAGTACTTC. As protein: CASSIRGGKIGTYEQYF. Looking up the rest from reference TRBV19 and TRBJ2-7 gives the full variable domain: DGGITQSPKYLFRKEGQNVTLSCEQNLNHDAMYWYRQDPGQGLRLIYYSQIVNDFQKGDIAEGYSVSREKKESFPLTVTSAQKNPTAFYLCASSIRGGKIGTYEQYFGPGTRLTVT.

This clone was found a few times. The V call is TRBV18, the J call TRBJ2-5, with a tentative D call TRBD1 (5 bases). V was pared by 1 base and J by 2 bases, with 8 bases between. The CDR3 consists of 14 residues. The germline gives CDR1 KGHSH, CDR2 LQKENI. CDR3: CASSPRAGQETQYF. CDR3 coding DNA: TGTGCCAGCTCACCACGGGCAGGGCAAGAGACCCAGTACTTC.

V usage is TRBV28 and J usage is TRBJ1-5, with 8 bases that match TRBD1. V dropped 6 bases and J dropped 6; count of bases not matched to a gene: 10. This CDR3 spans 15 amino acids. Germline values: CDR1 MDHEN, CDR2 SYDVKM. The CDR3 region is CASRPDRGSIQPQHF. The CDR3 DNA is TGTGCCAGCAGACCAGACAGGGGTTCCATTCAGCCCCAGCATTTT.

The sample holds many counts of this clone. The V gene is TRBV28, the J gene TRBJ1-2; 7 positions agree with TRBD1. Germline V lookup: CDR1 MDHEN, CDR2 SYDVKM. V gave up 7 bases and J gave up 0 bases; unmatched junction bases: 8. The CDR3 spans 15 residues. The chain's CDR3 is CASTLGDSSNYGYTF. CDR3 DNA sequence: TGTGCCAGCACCTTAGGGGACAGCTCTAACTATGGCTACACCTTC.

V gene TRBV2 combines with J gene TRBJ2-5, with 8 bases aligning to TRBD1. Germline V lookup: CDR1 SNHLY, CDR2 FYNNEI. Losses at the gene ends were 7 bases for V and 7 bases for J; bases not matched to a gene: 8. This CDR3 comprises 13 residues. The CDR3 DNA is TGTGCCAGCACAGGCAGGGGGCTCGGGACCCAGTACTTC. Translation gives CASTGRGLGTQYF. Filled out from reference TRBV2 and TRBJ2-5, the complete variable domain reads EPEVTQTPSHQVTQMGQEVILRCVPISNHLYFYWYRQILGQKVEFLVSFYNNEISEKSEIFDDQFSVERPDGSNFTLKIRSTKLEDSAMYFCASTGRGLGTQYFGPGTRLLVL.

There are a few counts of this clone. J is TRBJ2-5 and V is TRBV5-1; D remains ambiguous. Germline lookup yields CDR1 SGHRS and CDR2 YFSETQ. Trimming cost V 0 bases and J 5 bases, with 11 bases left between them. This CDR3 contains 14 residues. CDR3 DNA: TGCGCCAGCAGCTTGGTAACTACCGGGGAGACCCAGTACTTC. It specifies CASSLVTTGETQYF.

DNA of the CDR3: TGTGCCGGGGGGGGCGGGAGAAGTACCGGGGAGCTGTTTTTT. Residues: CAGGGGRSTGELFF. The chain uses TRBV28 and TRBJ2-2; D possibly corresponds to TRBD2 (7 bases). The CDR3 has 14 residues. The germline V gene encodes CDR1 MDHEN and CDR2 SYDVKM. The germline V and J ends were trimmed by 11 bases and 5 bases, with 18 bases remaining between them.

This clone has more than one count but fewer than ten. The rearrangement joins TRBV6-6 to TRBJ1-1; D is perhaps TRBD1 (6 bases). The CDR3 is 14 amino acids. Germline CDR1 reads MNHNY; CDR2 reads SVGAGI (reference sequence). V was pared by 5 bases and J by 4 bases, with 14 bases between. The CDR3 loop reads CASSGIQGSTEAFF. The CDR3 DNA reads as TGTGCCAGCAGTGGAATCCAGGGGAGCACTGAAGCTTTCTTT.

This clone was counted a few times. The chain carries TRBV18 and TRBJ2-7; TRBD1 matches 7 bases. The V gene end was trimmed by 0 bases and the J gene end by 2 bases; junction bases not matched to a gene: 4. CDR1 is KGHSH, CDR2 LQKENI, per germline. This CDR3 is 15 amino acids long. CDR3 amino acids: CASSPPGQSTYEQYF. In DNA, the CDR3 is TGTGCCAGCTCACCACCGGGACAGAGTACCTACGAGCAGTACTTC.

In the case of this clone: Other DNA variants within this sample encode the same CDR3. The chain uses TRBV5-1 and TRBJ2-3; perhaps TRBD2 as D (6 bases). The ends were cut back, 0 bases at V and 0 bases at J, with 8 bases in the middle. CDR1 SGHRS and CDR2 YFSETQ come from the germline V gene. This CDR3 has 15 residues. CDR3 DNA sequence: TGCGCCAGCAGCTTGGGGCGGGGTAGCACAGATACGCAGTATTTT. Protein: CASSLGRGSTDTQYF. The complete variable domain, with remaining parts taken from reference TRBV5-1 and TRBJ2-3, reads KAGVTQTPRYLIKTRGQQVTLSCSPISGHRSVSWYQQTPGQGLQFLFEYFSETQRNKGNFPGRFSGRQFSNSRSEMNVSTLELGDSALYLCASSLGRGSTDTQYFGPGTRLTVL.

Ten or more counts support this clone. The CDR3 DNA sequence: TGCGCCAGCGGGCTCAACAACAACGAGCAGTACTTC. It codes for CASGLNNNEQYF. The rearrangement joins TRBV5-1 to TRBJ2-7; D unresolved. Germline V lookup: CDR1 SGHRS, CDR2 YFSETQ. The CDR3 sequence is 12 residues long. V was cut by 7 bases and J by 5 bases, with 13 bases left in between.

Here the CDR3 DNA reads TGTGCCAGCAGTGAAGTACAGGGGCCTAATCAGCCCCAGCATTTT. Translating it yields CASSEVQGPNQPQHF. The V call is TRBV2, the J call TRBJ1-5, with 7 bases identical to TRBD1. The CDR3 covers 15 residues. The germline CDR1 and CDR2 sequences are SNHLY and FYNNEI. V shed 1 base, J shed 4 bases, and the junction held 4 bases outside the gene matches. Drawing the rest from reference TRBV2 and TRBJ1-5, the complete variable domain is EPEVTQTPSHQVTQMGQEVILRCVPISNHLYFYWYRQILGQKVEFLVSFYNNEISEKSEIFDDQFSVERPDGSNFTLKIRSTKLEDSAMYFCASSEVQGPNQPQHFGDGTRLSIL.

In this sample, this clone turned up a few times. The chain has TRBV18 and TRBJ2-7, with 10 bases aligning to TRBD2. CDR3 size: 18 residues. The germline CDR1 and CDR2 sequences are KGHSH and LQKENI. The J segment lost 2 bases and the V segment lost 5 bases, leaving 15 bases of the junction unmatched. The DNA of the CDR3 is TGTGCCAGCTCAGGGTCTGCGATAGCGGGAGGATCCACCTACGAGCAGTACTTC. It codes for CASSGSAIAGGSTYEQYF.

This clone was seen only a few times. J is TRBJ2-1 and V is TRBV7-2, with 14 bases that match TRBD2. Trimming cost V 4 bases and J 9 bases; bases outside gene matches: 11. Germline V gene lookup returns CDR1 SGHTA and CDR2 FQGNSA. The CDR3 is made up of 17 amino acids. The CDR3 bases are TGTGCCAGCAGCTCCCAGAGACTAGCGGGAGGGCTTATTGAGCAGTTCTTC. Translation gives CASSSQRLAGGLIEQFF.

This clone appeared a few times. This rearrangement joins TRBV5-1 to TRBJ2-7, with TRBD2 as a possible D gene (5 bases). CDR3 length equals 16 residues. Trimming took off 4 bases at V and 10 bases at J, with 27 bases between the two ends. In germline, CDR1 is SGHRS, CDR2 YFSETQ. This CDR3 is CASSQDRNRPGGRQYF. In DNA form, the CDR3 reads TGCGCCAGCAGCCAAGATCGTAATAGGCCCGGAGGTCGACAGTACTTC.